This TCR beta chain is from a study of blood T cells in healthy people across ages. Combining a sample-barcoded 5' primer with a J-beta primer mix, a second PCR ran for roughly 6 to 11 cycles. TCRdb re-derived calls from the 5' RACE reads in MiXCR, one entry per CDR3 protein. The sample yields about 680,000 distinct CDR3 sequences, approximately 49% seen once. Germline V gene data show CDR1 as LGHNA and CDR2 as YSLEER. The length of the CDR3 is 15 residues. The ends were cut back, 0 bases at V and 6 bases at J, with 14 bases in the middle. This clonotype showed up just a few times. Sequenced material: blood. The J gene is TRBJ1-2, the V gene TRBV4-3; D gene unclear. This TCR was recovered from a woman aged 55 to 70 in good health. DNA for the CDR3: TGCGCCAGCAGCCAAGATAACCCGTCCAGGAATGGCTACACCTTC. As protein: CASSQDNPSRNGYTF.